Listed below are T cell receptor beta chains from one sample, sequenced in a study of blood T cell repertoires in COVID-19. Profiled with immunoSEQ multiplex PCR; TCRdb holds only in-frame clones, not every one. The table lists around 250,000 clones, roughly 88% of them singletons. The material sequenced was PBMCs or T cells enriched from blood (not recorded which). These receptors all come from a woman aged 45-59 years who had recovered from COVID-19. Both conserved end residues are part of each CDR3. D genes are given only for firm matches. Some rows mark clone size as missing; the rest say once, few, many or name a class of expanded clone.

V	J	D	size	length	DNA	CDR3
TRBV4-1	TRBJ1-6	-	-	14	TGCGCCAGCAGCCAAGAAAGACAGGTCTCACCCCTCCACTTT	CASSQERQVSPLHF
TRBV18	TRBJ2-3	-	-	14	TGTGCCAGCTCACCGGGACAATGGACAGATACGCAGTATTTT	CASSPGQWTDTQYF
TRBV27	TRBJ2-7	TRBD1	-	15	TGTGCCAGCAGGGGACAGGGGATGTTGAGGTACGAGCAGTACTTC	CASRGQGMLRYEQYF
TRBV3-1/TRBV3-2	TRBJ1-3	-	-	15	TGTGCCAGCAGCCAACGATCAGGGGTTGGAAACACCATATATTTT	CASSQRSGVGNTIYF
TRBV7-8	TRBJ2-7	TRBD1	-	15	TGTGCCAGCAGCTTTGGGGCAGGGGGCTGGTACGAGCAGTACTTC	CASSFGAGGWYEQYF
TRBV28	TRBJ1-1	-	-	14	TGTGCCAGCAGTCCCAGGGAGGGGATCACTGAAGCTTTCTTT	CASSPREGITEAFF
TRBV29-1	TRBJ1-5	TRBD1	-	13	TGCAGCGTGGTGACAGGGGTCGGTCAGCCCCAGCATTTT	CSVVTGVGQPQHF
TRBV10-3	TRBJ1-5	-	once	10	TGTGCTTGGTTCGGCGGAGTTCGGCATTTT	CAWFGGVRHF
TRBV28	TRBJ1-1	TRBD1	-	14	TGTGCCAGCAGTCCCCGACAGGGGGCGACTGAAGCTTTCTTT	CASSPRQGATEAFF
TRBV28	TRBJ2-7	TRBD2	-	14	TGTGCCCTGGGTTCTAGCGGACCCTCCTACGAGCAGTACTTC	CALGSSGPSYEQYF
TRBV9	TRBJ2-7	TRBD1	-	13	TGTGCCAGCAGCCAATCGGACAGGGGCGAGCAGTACTTC	CASSQSDRGEQYF
TRBV28	TRBJ1-1	-	-	13	TGTGCTATTGGAGGGGCCGGGAACACTGAAGCTTTCTTT	CAIGGAGNTEAFF
TRBV28	TRBJ1-6	TRBD1	once	15	TGTGCCAGCAGCCGGACAGGGGGATATAATTCACCCCTCCACTTT	CASSRTGGYNSPLHF
TRBV12-5	TRBJ2-3	-	-	11	TGTGCTAGTGGTTCCCCTCATACGCAGTATTTT	CASGSPHTQYF
TRBV16	TRBJ2-7	-	-	15	TGTGCCAGCAGCCCTAACCGGACTCCTGACTACGAGCAGTACTTC	CASSPNRTPDYEQYF
TRBV19	TRBJ2-2	-	-	16	TGTGCCAGTAGTTTTCGACAGATTCGATACACCGGGGAGCTGTTTTTT	CASSFRQIRYTGELFF
TRBV27	TRBJ2-5	TRBD2	-	16	TGTGCCAGCAGCCCGGGACTAGCGGACCTCCAAGAGACCCAGTACTTC	CASSPGLADLQETQYF
TRBV28	TRBJ1-6	TRBD1	-	15	TGTGCCAGCAGTTTAGCCGGGACAGGCCACCTACCCCTCCACTTT	CASSLAGTGHLPLHF
TRBV28	TRBJ1-2	-	-	17	TGTGCCAGCAGCTCGATATGGTCGGGGGGTGGAAACTATGGCTACACCTTC	CASSSIWSGGGNYGYTF
TRBV28	TRBJ2-7	TRBD2	-	14	TGTGCCAGCAGACCGGGACTAGCGGAGTACGAGCAGTACTTC	CASRPGLAEYEQYF
TRBV5-1	TRBJ2-1	TRBD2	-	17	TGCGCCAGCAGCCTCCGTTTTAGCGGGAGATCCTACAATGAGCAGTTCTTC	CASSLRFSGRSYNEQFF
TRBV7-6	TRBJ2-2	TRBD2	-	16	TGTGCCAGCAGCCCTGGGACTAGCGGCTACACCGGGGAGCTGTTTTTT	CASSPGTSGYTGELFF
TRBV3-1/TRBV3-2	TRBJ2-7	TRBD2	-	15	TGTGCCAGCAGCCCCAGGACGGGGGGGCACTACGAGCAGTACTTC	CASSPRTGGHYEQYF
TRBV6-1	TRBJ1-2	TRBD1	-	12	TGTGCCAGCAGACAGACAGGGGTAGGCTACACCTTC	CASRQTGVGYTF
TRBV29-1	TRBJ2-3	-	-	13	TGCAGCGTCACGGGTGCTGCCACAGATACGCAGTATTTT	CSVTGAATDTQYF
TRBV7-6	TRBJ1-3	-	-	15	TGTGCCAGCAGCCTCGGTCCGGGGTCTGGAAACACCATATATTTT	CASSLGPGSGNTIYF
TRBV5-5	TRBJ2-3	TRBD1	-	17	TGTGCCAGCAGCTTGGCAGGGGGCCCCCTAAGCACAGATACGCAGTATTTT	CASSLAGGPLSTDTQYF
TRBV5-1	TRBJ1-4	TRBD1	-	14	TGCGCCAGCAGCTTGACGGGACAGGGTGAAAAACTGTTTTTT	CASSLTGQGEKLFF
TRBV10-2	TRBJ2-7	TRBD2	few	13	TGCGCCAGCAAGCTTAGCGGGAGCGACGAGCAGTACTTC	CASKLSGSDEQYF
TRBV19	TRBJ2-5	-	-	15	TGTGCCAGTAGTTTACGACGCGACAGCCAAGAGACCCAGTACTTC	CASSLRRDSQETQYF
TRBV28	TRBJ1-5	-	-	17	TGTGCCACAAACCTCCCTTCCGGGACTGGAGGCAATCAGCCCCAGCATTTT	CATNLPSGTGGNQPQHF
TRBV11-3	TRBJ2-3	TRBD2	-	16	TGTGCCAGCAGCCGTGGACTAGCGGGAGTTTCAGATACGCAGTATTTT	CASSRGLAGVSDTQYF
TRBV28	TRBJ1-5	-	-	15	TGTGCCAGCAGCTGGACAGCCCGTCATCCTGGGCCCCAGCATTTT	CASSWTARHPGPQHF
TRBV15	TRBJ2-4	-	once	15	TGTGCCACCAGCTATGAGGTCTTAGCCAAAAACATTCAGTACTTC	CATSYEVLAKNIQYF
TRBV14	TRBJ1-1	-	-	13	TGTGCCAGCAGCCAAATTCTACAGGGTCAGGCTTTCTTT	CASSQILQGQAFF
TRBV28	TRBJ1-2	-	-	12	TGTGCCAGCAGTTATTCTTTGGGGGCGTACACCTTC	CASSYSLGAYTF